Listed below are T cell receptor beta chains from one sample, sequenced in a study of blood T cell repertoires in COVID-19. Using immunoSEQ multiplex PCR, the repertoire was profiled, and TCRdb retains in-frame clones only, with some absent. The sample has about 170,000 clones, more than 75% seen once. The sequenced sample was peripheral blood. These receptors all stem from a man in his 70s with acute or convalescent COVID-19. CDR3s include the opening cysteine and the closing phenylalanine or tryptophan. A D gene is named only where the DNA matches it firmly. Size is stated for part of the rows, as once, few or many counts, or as a class when the clone is expanded.

TGTGCCAGCAGTTCGACAGGGGGGACCGGGGAGCTGTTTTTT,CASSSTGGTGELFF,-,TRBJ2-2,TRBV28,TRBD1
TGTGCCAGCTCGACGACGACAGACGCTGGAAACACCATATATTTT,CASSTTTDAGNTIYF,-,TRBJ1-3,TRBV18,-
TGTGCCAGCATTAGAAATCAGCCCCAGCATTTT,CASIRNQPQHF,-,TRBJ1-5,TRBV9,-
TGTGCCAGCACTCAGGGACAGATTTATAGCAATCAGCCCCAGCATTTT,CASTQGQIYSNQPQHF,-,TRBJ1-5,TRBV2,TRBD1
TGCGCCAGCAGCCAAGATTTCGCAGATACGCAGTATTTT,CASSQDFADTQYF,-,TRBJ2-3,TRBV4-3,-
TGTGCCAGCAGCCCATGGGGGGAGGGGGAGCAGTACTTC,CASSPWGEGEQYF,-,TRBJ2-7,TRBV7-2,TRBD2
TGCGCCAGCAGCGTGGACAGGTTTTATGAGCAGTTCTTC,CASSVDRFYEQFF,-,TRBJ2-1,TRBV5-1,TRBD1
TGTGCCAGCAGCACAGGACAGGGACTAGCCAAAAACATTCAGTACTTC,CASSTGQGLAKNIQYF,-,TRBJ2-4,TRBV9,TRBD1
TGTGCCATCAGCTGGGACAGGGGGAACTATGGCTACACCTTC,CAISWDRGNYGYTF,-,TRBJ1-2,TRBV10-3,TRBD1
TGCAGCGACCACACTAGCGGGGGGTACAATGAGCAGTTCTTC,CSDHTSGGYNEQFF,-,TRBJ2-1,TRBV29-1,TRBD2
TGTGCCAGCAGCCAAGATCACGGCTCTGGAAACACCATATATTTT,CASSQDHGSGNTIYF,-,TRBJ1-3,TRBV4-2,-
TGTGCCAGCAGCTCAGCGGACATATACTACGAGCAGTACTTC,CASSSADIYYEQYF,-,TRBJ2-7,TRBV7-6,-
TGTGCCAGCAGCCGACCTGGACAGGCTTATGGCTACACCTTC,CASSRPGQAYGYTF,-,TRBJ1-2,TRBV28,TRBD1
TGTGCCAGCAGCGGAGACAGGGACTGGGACACTGAAGCTTTCTTT,CASSGDRDWDTEAFF,-,TRBJ1-1,TRBV5-4,TRBD1
TGCGCCAGCAGCTTGCAGGGGGCGGCTGAAGCTTTCTTT,CASSLQGAAEAFF,once,TRBJ1-1,TRBV5-1,TRBD1
TGTGCCAGCAGCCAAGCCAAACAAGAGACCCAGTACTTC,CASSQAKQETQYF,-,TRBJ2-5,TRBV4-2,-
TGTGCCACCAGCAGAGGGGAGGTTGGGTCCCAAGAGACCCAGTACTTC,CATSRGEVGSQETQYF,-,TRBJ2-5,TRBV15,-
TGTGCCAGCAGCTATTTTGGGCCTGAAGCTTTCTTT,CASSYFGPEAFF,-,TRBJ1-1,TRBV2,-
TGTGCCAGCAGCCGCGGACAGGGGCATGGGAACACTGAAGCTTTCTTT,CASSRGQGHGNTEAFF,-,TRBJ1-1,TRBV11-2,TRBD1
TGTGCCAGCCGGAGGGGCTACGAGCAGTACTTC,CASRRGYEQYF,many,TRBJ2-7,TRBV2,-
TGTGCCAGCAGCCGGCCACAGGGCGAGCAGTACTTC,CASSRPQGEQYF,once,TRBJ2-7,TRBV6-5,-
TGTGCCAGCAGCCCGAGCGGGACTAACACCGGGGAGCTGTTTTTT,CASSPSGTNTGELFF,-,TRBJ2-2,TRBV7-9,TRBD2
TGTGCCAGCAGCCCTATACAGGGGACTAATGAAAAACTGTTTTTT,CASSPIQGTNEKLFF,-,TRBJ1-4,TRBV28,TRBD1
TGTGCCTGGGCTAGCGGGAGGGGCTCCTACGAGCAGTACTTC,CAWASGRGSYEQYF,few,TRBJ2-7,TRBV30,TRBD2
TGCGCCAGCAGCCTGGACAGCATGAACACTGAAGCTTTCTTT,CASSLDSMNTEAFF,-,TRBJ1-1,TRBV5-1,-
TGTGCCACCAGTTCCGCGGGGACAGGGGCCCTCCCCTATGGCTACACCTTC,CATSSAGTGALPYGYTF,-,TRBJ1-2,TRBV15,TRBD1
TGCGCCAGCAGCTTGGAGGCCACGTCCGAGGGCAATCAGCCCCAGCATTTT,CASSLEATSEGNQPQHF,-,TRBJ1-5,TRBV5-1,-
TGCGCCAGCAGCTTTTTAGATCAAGATACGCAGTATTTT,CASSFLDQDTQYF,-,TRBJ2-3,TRBV5-1,-
TGTGCCAGCAGCGGGACAGCTCACTACGAGCAGTACTTC,CASSGTAHYEQYF,-,TRBJ2-7,TRBV7-2,TRBD1
TGTGCCAGCAGCTTAGACGTGACAGATTACAATCAGCCCCAGCATTTT,CASSLDVTDYNQPQHF,-,TRBJ1-5,TRBV7-2,-
TGCGCCAGCAGCCCCTCCGGGACAGGCCAGAATGAGCAGTTCTTC,CASSPSGTGQNEQFF,-,TRBJ2-1,TRBV5-1,TRBD1